The next 27 T cell receptor beta chains were all read from a single sample in a study of blood T cell repertoires in COVID-19. The assay was immunoSEQ multiplex PCR, and TCRdb's table has in-frame clones only and misses some. In the table there are 200,000 to 250,000 clones, 70% to 90% of which are singletons. What was sequenced was peripheral blood. The receptor source for this set is a woman aged 25 to 39 who had recovered from COVID-19.

This rearrangement joins TRBV6-2 or TRBV6-3 to TRBJ2-7; TRBD1 is a possible D gene (6 bases). CDR1 and CDR2 from the germline V gene are MNHEY and SVGEGT. This CDR3 region has 11 residues. V lost 4 bases and J 8 bases, leaving 9 bases between the germline ends. The CDR3 sequence is CASSSGTKQYF. The DNA for the CDR3 is TGTGCCAGCAGTTCCGGGACAAAGCAGTACTTC.

V gene TRBV29-1 combines with J gene TRBJ1-3; D unclear. There are 12 residues in the CDR3. Trimming shortened V by 4 bases and J by 2 bases, and 6 bases separated the two germline ends. CDR1 and CDR2 from the germline V gene are SQVTM and ANQGSEA. The CDR3 DNA reads as TGCAGCGTTGGAGGAACTGGAAACACCATATATTTT. Protein: CSVGGTGNTIYF.

DNA of the CDR3: TGCGCCAGCAGCATACGAATTGACAGGGGTGATCAGCCCCAGCATTTT. Translated, it gives CASSIRIDRGDQPQHF. The chain recombines TRBV4-1 with TRBJ1-5; 8 bases are shared with TRBD1. V lost 5 bases to trimming and J lost 5 bases; unmatched junction nucleotides: 11. CDR1 is MGHRA, CDR2 YSYEKL, per germline. The CDR3 length is 16 residues.

This clone was seen a single time. The V call is TRBV6-5, the J call TRBJ2-2; weak D call: TRBD1 (6 bases). V gave up 7 bases and J gave up 6 bases, with 15 bases separating them. In germline, CDR1 is MNHEY, CDR2 SVGAGI. The CDR3 is 14 amino acids. The CDR3 protein is CASKIRGYAGELFF. In nucleotides, the CDR3 is TGTGCCAGCAAGATTAGGGGGTACGCCGGGGAGCTGTTTTTT.

This clone was recorded a few times. The J gene is TRBJ2-3, the V gene TRBV7-9, with 9 bases matching TRBD2. The CDR3 runs to 16 residues. V lost 7 bases and J lost 2; bases outside the gene matches: 10. Germline-derived CDR1 and CDR2 are SEHNR and FQNEAQ (reference sequence). Here the CDR3 reads CASTIGASGVTDTQYF. DNA for the CDR3: TGTGCCAGCACCATTGGGGCTAGCGGGGTCACAGATACGCAGTATTTT.

The chain links TRBV6-1 to TRBJ1-6; a weak D match, TRBD1 (6 bases). V lost 3 bases and J 8 bases, leaving 20 bases between the germline ends. In germline, CDR1 is MNHNS, CDR2 SASEGT. The CDR3 length is 17 residues. CDR3: CASSDRTVSIVYSPLHF. For the CDR3, the DNA is TGTGCCAGCAGTGACCGGACAGTTTCAATTGTGTATTCACCCCTCCACTTT.

The chain joins TRBV10-3 to TRBJ2-1; the D is unclear. Germline V gene data show CDR1 as ENHRY and CDR2 as SYGVKD. The CDR3 has 11 amino acids. The germline V and J ends were trimmed by 9 bases and 9 bases, with 12 bases remaining between them. This CDR3 reads CAIRSSGEQFF. CDR3 DNA: TGTGCCATACGGAGTTCTGGTGAGCAGTTCTTC.

This chain links TRBV11-2 with TRBJ2-2; D uncertain. CDR1 is SGHAT and CDR2 is FQNNGV in the germline V gene. The CDR3 sequence is 13 residues long. V was clipped by 7 bases and J by 7 bases, with 13 bases between them. CDR3 region: CASTLDEVGELFF. DNA of the CDR3: TGTGCCAGCACCCTCGATGAGGTCGGGGAGCTGTTTTTT.

V and J are TRBV7-6 and TRBJ1-1; D is unclear. The germline V gene encodes CDR1 SGHVS and CDR2 FNYEAQ. V was shortened by 3 bases and J by 4 bases, with 12 bases between the two germline ends. This CDR3 spans 14 amino acids. Written as DNA, the CDR3 is TGTGCCAGCAGCTTCGAGGCCCCGGGCACTGAAGCTTTCTTT. Its protein product is CASSFEAPGTEAFF.

This chain uses TRBV6-5 with TRBJ1-5; tentatively, D is TRBD1 (5 bases). Trimming shortened V by 10 bases and J by 0 bases, and 13 bases separated the two germline ends. The CDR3 has 14 amino acids. Germline CDR1 and CDR2: MNHEY and SVGAGI. CDR3 DNA: TGTGCCACCCTCGACAGAAATAGCAATCAGCCCCAGCATTTT. Its protein is CATLDRNSNQPQHF.

This clone was seen once. The junction and the germline gene differ at one end; a read error may be behind it. This chain connects TRBV7-2 to TRBJ2-7; TRBD2 is a possible D gene (8 bases). The CDR3 contains 13 residues. Looked up from germline, CDR1 is SGHTA and CDR2 is FQGNSA. The CDR3 is CASSDPGGDRCDF. The CDR3, as DNA: TGTGCCAGCAGTGACCCGGGGGGGGACAGATGTGACTTC. The full variable domain, completed using reference TRBV7-2 and TRBJ2-7, is GAGVSQSPSNKVTEKGKDVELRCDPISGHTALYWYRQSLGQGLEFLIYFQGNSAPDKSGLPSDRFSAERTGGSVSTLTIQRTQQEDSAVYLCASSDPGGDRCDFGPGTRLTVT.

The genes are TRBV19 and TRBJ1-6; maybe TRBD1 (6 bases). V lost 1 base and J 7 bases, leaving 11 bases between the germline ends. The CDR3 covers 15 residues. The V gene's germline CDR1 is LNHDA and CDR2 SQIVND (reference sequence). For the CDR3, the DNA is TGTGCCAGTAGTATAGGGGGGACAAGGAATTCACCCCTCCACTTT. Amino acids: CASSIGGTRNSPLHF. The full variable domain, rest sourced from reference TRBV19 and TRBJ1-6, is DGGITQSPKYLFRKEGQNVTLSCEQNLNHDAMYWYRQDPGQGLRLIYYSQIVNDFQKGDIAEGYSVSREKKESFPLTVTSAQKNPTAFYLCASSIGGTRNSPLHFGNGTRLTVT.

This rearrangement joins TRBV5-5 to TRBJ2-3, with 10 positions matching TRBD2. Per germline, CDR1 SGHKS and CDR2 YYEKEE (reference sequence). This CDR3 has 18 residues. Unmatched junction bases numbered 9, after V lost 2 bases and J lost 0 bases. CDR3 DNA: TGTGCCAGCAGCTTTGTCGTAGGACTAGCGGTGAGCACAGATACGCAGTATTTT. Its translation: CASSFVVGLAVSTDTQYF.

The chain links TRBV2 to TRBJ2-3; 7 nucleotides align to TRBD1. Trimming removed 5 bases from V and 2 bases from J; junction bases left unmatched: 7. The CDR3 runs to 15 residues. The germline CDR1 and CDR2 sequences are SNHLY and FYNNEI. CDR3 amino acids: CASSKEDRHTDTQYF. CDR3 DNA sequence: TGTGCCAGCAGTAAGGAGGACAGGCACACAGATACGCAGTATTTT. Full variable domain (outside the CDR3, taken from reference TRBV2 and TRBJ2-3): EPEVTQTPSHQVTQMGQEVILRCVPISNHLYFYWYRQILGQKVEFLVSFYNNEISEKSEIFDDQFSVERPDGSNFTLKIRSTKLEDSAMYFCASSKEDRHTDTQYFGPGTRLTVL.

This clone was detected only a few times. The rearrangement links TRBV7-2 to TRBJ2-1; 9 bases fit TRBD2. From germline, CDR1 is SGHTA and CDR2 FQGNSA. V lost 1 base, J lost 8 bases, and 9 bases stayed unmatched. The CDR3 extends over 16 amino acids. The CDR3 bases are TGTGCCAGCAGCTTAGGAGCGGGGGGCCAAGGGTATGAGCAGTTCTTC. It codes for CASSLGAGGQGYEQFF.

Only a few counts were recorded for this clone. V gene TRBV11-3 combines with J gene TRBJ2-3; D possibly corresponds to TRBD1 (5 bases). This CDR3 has 16 amino acids. Between the trimmed V and J ends, which lost 1 base and 1 base, there was a span of 12 bases. CDR1 is SGHNT, CDR2 YENEEA, per germline. The CDR3 loop is CASSLGGFGGTDTQYF. CDR3 DNA sequence: TGTGCCAGCAGCTTAGGGGGCTTTGGGGGCACAGATACGCAGTATTTT.

This clone was picked up a small number of times. This chain uses TRBV13 with TRBJ1-6, with D perhaps matching TRBD1 (6 bases). The CDR3 has 17 amino acids. In germline, CDR1 is PRHDT, CDR2 FYEKMQ (reference sequence). V lost 0 bases and J 3 bases, leaving 12 bases between the germline ends. The CDR3 is CASSLGDRDIYNSPLHF. DNA for the CDR3: TGTGCCAGCAGCTTAGGTGACCGGGACATCTATAATTCACCCCTCCACTTT.

This chain connects TRBV29-1 to TRBJ1-1; maybe TRBD1 (6 bases). This CDR3 has 12 residues. Germline V gene data show CDR1 as SQVTM and CDR2 as ANQGSEA. V was shortened by 8 bases and J by 3 bases, with 13 bases between the two germline ends. The CDR3 loop reads CSYRADYTEAFF. The CDR3 DNA follows: TGCAGCTACAGGGCAGATTACACTGAAGCTTTCTTT. The full variable domain, rest sourced from reference TRBV29-1 and TRBJ1-1, is SAVISQKPSRDICQRGTSLTIQCQVDSQVTMMFWYRQQPGQSLTLIATANQGSEATYESGFVIDKFPISRPNLTFSTLTVSNMSPEDSSIYLCSYRADYTEAFFGQGTRLTVV.

The chain is built from TRBV7-3 and TRBJ1-1; a weak D match, TRBD1 (5 bases). Germline values: CDR1 SGHTA, CDR2 FQGTGA. V was pared by 8 bases and J by 1 base, with 14 bases between. CDR3 length equals 14 residues. CDR3 residues: CASLIDRANTEAFF. CDR3 nucleotides: TGTGCCAGCCTGATCGACAGAGCGAACACTGAAGCTTTCTTT.

The V gene is TRBV7-3, the J gene TRBJ1-1; 8 bases fit TRBD1. Germline V CDR1 and CDR2: SGHTA, FQGTGA. V dropped 5 bases and J dropped 1; count of bases not matched to a gene: 3. The CDR3 length is 14 residues. The CDR3: CASSTGQGNTEAFF. CDR3 coding DNA: TGTGCCAGCAGCACCGGACAGGGGAACACTGAAGCTTTCTTT. The variable domain in full, completed from reference TRBV7-3 and TRBJ1-1, reads GAGVSQTPSNKVTEKGKYVELRCDPISGHTALYWYRQSLGQGPEFLIYFQGTGAADDSGLPNDRFFAVRPEGSVSTLKIQRTERGDSAVYLCASSTGQGNTEAFFGQGTRLTVV.

The chain couples TRBV11-3 to TRBJ2-3; TRBD1 is a possible D gene (6 bases). Trimming removed 2 bases from V and 2 bases from J, with 8 bases in between. CDR3 length: 14 amino acids. Germline-derived CDR1 and CDR2 are SGHNT and YENEEA. CDR3 region: CASSLQGLTDTQYF. As DNA, the CDR3 is TGTGCCAGCAGCTTACAGGGGCTCACAGATACGCAGTATTTT.

This clone was observed a single time. The J gene is TRBJ2-7, the V gene TRBV5-1, with D hard to call. Germline CDR1 reads SGHRS; CDR2 reads YFSETQ. CDR3 length: 12 amino acids. Between the trimmed V and J ends, which lost 0 bases and 9 bases, there was a span of 10 bases. CDR3 sequence: CASSLDRVGQYF. In DNA form, the CDR3 reads TGCGCCAGCAGCTTGGACCGGGTCGGGCAGTACTTC.

DNA for the CDR3: TGTGCCAGCAGTCCCCGGACAGGGTTGGGTCTTAATTCACCCCTCCACTTT. It specifies CASSPRTGLGLNSPLHF. This rearrangement joins TRBV27 to TRBJ1-6; 8 bases match TRBD1. The CDR3 is 17 amino acids. Germline CDR1 is MNHEY and CDR2 is SMNVEV (reference sequence). J was trimmed by 6 bases and V by 5 bases; bases with no gene match: 12.

This rearrangement joins TRBV12-3 or TRBV12-4 to TRBJ2-7; tentatively, D is TRBD1 (5 bases). The ends were cut back, 6 bases at V and 6 bases at J, with 12 bases in the middle. CDR3 size: 12 residues. CDR3 loop: CASRTRVSEQYF. The CDR3 coding sequence is TGTGCCAGCAGGACCAGGGTTTCCGAGCAGTACTTC.

The V gene is TRBV4-1, the J gene TRBJ2-1; weak D call: TRBD2 (6 bases). Trimming pared 3 bases from V and 6 bases from J, leaving 12 bases between. The CDR3 covers 14 residues. Germline V CDR1 and CDR2: MGHRA, YSYEKL. The CDR3 sequence: CASSQWGGSNEQFF. The DNA of the CDR3 is TGCGCCAGCAGCCAGTGGGGAGGTAGCAATGAGCAGTTCTTC.

The V gene is TRBV7-9, the J gene TRBJ2-7, with D perhaps matching TRBD2 (5 bases). The CDR3 has 13 residues. V dropped 6 bases and J dropped 2 bases, with 11 bases sitting between them. Germline assignment: CDR1 SEHNR and CDR2 FQNEAQ (reference sequence). In DNA, the CDR3 is TGTGCCAGCAGACCGGGGTCCACCTACGAGCAGTACTTC. It codes for CASRPGSTYEQYF.

This clone was recorded once. The chain uses TRBV18 and TRBJ1-1; the D gene is possibly TRBD1 (5 bases). The CDR3 has 17 residues. Trimming pared 4 bases from V and 0 bases from J, leaving 18 bases between. Germline CDR1 KGHSH, CDR2 LQKENI. The CDR3 nucleotides read TGTGCCAGCTCACATGGGGCCCGATGGAACATGAACACTGAAGCTTTCTTT. It is translated as CASSHGARWNMNTEAFF.